This TCR beta chain was observed in a study of blood T cell repertoires in COVID-19. The CDR3 covers 14 residues. Germline V gives CDR1 LNHDA, CDR2 SQIVND (reference sequence). Between the trimmed V and J ends, which lost 5 bases and 6 bases, there was a span of 16 bases. The data were produced by immunoSEQ multiplex PCR, yet TCRdb's version contains in-frame clones alone and is incomplete. The sample contains roughly 300,000 clones, roughly nine tenths of which appear only once. What was sequenced was PBMCs or T cells enriched from blood (not recorded which). The gene calls are TRBV19 and TRBJ1-2; maybe TRBD1 (6 bases). This TCR derives from a young woman who had recovered from COVID-19. CDR3 amino acids: CASSPYAGGHGYTF. In nucleotides, the CDR3 is TGTGCCAGTAGTCCTTATGCGGGGGGCCATGGCTACACCTTC. Complete variable domain (other parts from reference TRBV19 and TRBJ1-2): DGGITQSPKYLFRKEGQNVTLSCEQNLNHDAMYWYRQDPGQGLRLIYYSQIVNDFQKGDIAEGYSVSREKKESFPLTVTSAQKNPTAFYLCASSPYAGGHGYTFGSGTRLTVV.